The 4 T cell receptor beta chains given below trace back to one sample, sequenced in a study of T-cell memory formation after mild COVID-19. TCRdb ran MiXCR on the 5' RACE reads and lists one entry per CDR3 protein. The sample shows 110,000 or so distinct CDR3 sequences, about a fifth of them seen only once. Sequencing was carried out using PBMCs or a T cell subset sorted from them (not recorded which). The receptors derive from a man younger than 35 who had mild COVID-19 (a few samples of this study predate the infection). Cell type and time point are not known.

The V gene is TRBV5-1, the J gene TRBJ2-7; a possible D gene is TRBD1 (5 bases). V was shortened by 7 bases and J by 0 bases, with 14 bases between the two germline ends. This CDR3 comprises 14 residues. CDR1 SGHRS and CDR2 YFSETQ come from the germline V gene. The chain's CDR3 is CASAGQESSYEQYF. In nucleotides, the CDR3 is TGCGCCAGCGCTGGACAAGAGAGCTCCTACGAGCAGTACTTC.

The rearrangement joins TRBV4-2 to TRBJ2-6; D ambiguous. Germline CDR1 is LGHNA and CDR2 is YNFKEQ. The CDR3 consists of 17 residues. Trimming stripped 0 bases from V and 0 bases from J, with 9 bases between. This CDR3 reads CASSQDPDGSGANVLTF. In DNA form, the CDR3 reads TGTGCCAGCAGCCAAGATCCCGACGGCTCTGGGGCCAACGTCCTGACTTTC.

The V gene is TRBV11-2, the J gene TRBJ2-3, with TRBD2 matching over 9 bases. The CDR3 length is 16 residues. After removal of 4 bases from V and 3 bases from J, the junction contained 8 bases not matched to a gene. Germline CDR1 is SGHAT and CDR2 is FQNNGV. In DNA, the CDR3 is TGTGCCAGCAGCTCCTCCTTAGCGGGGGAGACAGATACGCAGTATTTT. It specifies CASSSSLAGETDTQYF. The variable domain in full, with the rest retrieved from reference TRBV11-2 and TRBJ2-3, is EAGVAQSPRYKIIEKRQSVAFWCNPISGHATLYWYQQILGQGPKLLIQFQNNGVVDDSQLPKDRFSAERLKGVDSTLKIQPAKLEDSAVYLCASSSSLAGETDTQYFGPGTRLTVL.

This clonotype showed up just a few times. This chain joins TRBV19 and TRBJ1-4; D is uncertain. Trimming cost V 7 bases and J 4 bases, with 10 bases left between them. The CDR3 is 13 residues long. From germline, CDR1 is LNHDA and CDR2 SQIVND (reference sequence). This CDR3 is CASNTQDNEKLFF. CDR3 nucleotides: TGTGCCAGTAACACGCAGGATAATGAAAAACTGTTTTTT. Full variable domain (outside the CDR3, taken from reference TRBV19 and TRBJ1-4): DGGITQSPKYLFRKEGQNVTLSCEQNLNHDAMYWYRQDPGQGLRLIYYSQIVNDFQKGDIAEGYSVSREKKESFPLTVTSAQKNPTAFYLCASNTQDNEKLFFGSGTQLSVL.